This TCR beta chain was observed in a study of blood T cell repertoires in COVID-19. V was clipped by 3 bases and J by 5 bases; unmatched bases: 4. This CDR3 contains 16 residues. Germline assignment: CDR1 SGDLS and CDR2 YYNGEE. Produced via immunoSEQ multiplex PCR; TCRdb's table is partial and in-frame only. The sample holds about 150,000 clones, approximately 88% seen once. Sequenced input: PBMCs or T cells enriched from blood (not recorded which). The sequence derives from a man aged 65-85 years who had been exposed to COVID-19. The chain recombines TRBV9 with TRBJ2-2; 13 positions agree with TRBD2. The CDR3 spells CASSASTSGGTGELFF. The DNA of the CDR3 is TGTGCCAGCAGCGCCTCGACTAGCGGGGGGACCGGGGAGCTGTTTTTT.